Listed here is a single T cell receptor (beta chain). This record comes from a study of blood T cell repertoires in COVID-19. Germline CDR1 and CDR2: GTSNPN and SVGIG (reference sequence). The length of the CDR3 is 12 residues. Trimming shortened V by 0 bases and J by 10 bases, and 12 bases separated the two germline ends. The protocol was immunoSEQ multiplex PCR, while the TCRdb copy is restricted to in-frame clones and leaves out a portion. The data show about 69,000 clones, approximately 86% seen once. The specimen was peripheral blood. V usage is TRBV30 and J usage is TRBJ1-1; D may be TRBD1 (5 bases). The receptor was derived from a man aged 35 to 55 with COVID-19, enrolled during active disease. This CDR3 reads CAWSVSQGGAFF. In DNA, the CDR3 is TGTGCCTGGAGTGTGAGCCAGGGAGGAGCTTTCTTT.